What follows are 22 T cell receptor beta chains derived from one specimen sequenced in a study of blood T cell repertoires in COVID-19. Sequenced by immunoSEQ multiplex PCR; TCRdb stores in-frame clones only, minus some. The sample carries 200,000 to 250,000 clones, roughly 80% recorded once. Material: peripheral blood. These receptors were obtained from a man aged 80 or over with acute or convalescent COVID-19.

The V and J genes are TRBV5-5 and TRBJ2-7, with TRBD2 as a possible D gene (5 bases). CDR3 length: 16 amino acids. Trimming took off 5 bases at V and 1 base at J, with 19 bases between the two ends. Germline V gives CDR1 SGHKS, CDR2 YYEKEE (reference sequence). CDR3 nucleotide sequence: TGTGCCAGCAGTAATCCCGAGGGAGATGTGTCCTACGAGCAGTACTTC. As protein: CASSNPEGDVSYEQYF.

The chain carries TRBV28 and TRBJ1-2; 7 nucleotides align to TRBD1. V gave up 6 bases and J gave up 8 bases; unmatched junction bases: 18. Germline-derived CDR1 and CDR2 are MDHEN and SYDVKM. This CDR3 spans 16 amino acids. DNA of the CDR3: TGTGCCAGCAGCTTCGGGACAGAGATTCTGATGGGGGGCTACACCTTC. This translates into CASSFGTEILMGGYTF.

CDR3 protein: CASSLTGGQPQHF. The CDR3 coding sequence is TGTGCCAGCAGTTTGACGGGGGGACAGCCCCAGCATTTT. The V call is TRBV27, the J call TRBJ1-5; TRBD1 might be the D (5 bases). Trimming cost V 3 bases and J 7 bases, with 10 bases left between them. The CDR3 is 13 amino acids. The germline V gene has CDR1 MNHEY and CDR2 SMNVEV (reference sequence).

V is TRBV27 and J is TRBJ1-6, with 10 bases matching TRBD1. The germline CDR1 and CDR2 sequences are MNHEY and SMNVEV (reference sequence). Germline trimming cut 7 bases from V and 7 bases from J; bases unmatched to any gene: 4. The length of the CDR3 is 14 residues. The CDR3 here is CASKTGGENSPLHF. The CDR3 DNA sequence: TGTGCCAGCAAGACAGGGGGCGAAAATTCACCCCTCCACTTT.

V and J are TRBV5-1 and TRBJ2-6; unclear D gene. The V gene's germline CDR1 is SGHRS and CDR2 YFSETQ. Trimming pared 2 bases from V and 0 bases from J, leaving 9 bases between. This CDR3 is 16 amino acids long. The CDR3 coding sequence is TGCGCCAGCAGCTTAGTTGGGCCCTCTGGGGCCAACGTCCTGACTTTC. Translated, it gives CASSLVGPSGANVLTF.

V and J are TRBV7-9 and TRBJ2-3, with 8 bases lining up with TRBD1. V was clipped by 7 bases and J by 3 bases; unmatched bases: 6. The length of the CDR3 is 14 residues. Looked up from germline, CDR1 is SEHNR and CDR2 is FQNEAQ (reference sequence). For the CDR3, the DNA is TGTGCCAGCACCTCGACAGGGGCAACAGATACGCAGTATTTT. It specifies CASTSTGATDTQYF.

The CDR3 loop reads CASSPLRRNTGELFF. The DNA for the CDR3 is TGTGCCAGCTCACCCCTTCGCAGGAACACCGGGGAGCTGTTTTTT. The chain is built from TRBV18 and TRBJ2-2, with unresolved D. The CDR3 consists of 15 residues. Trimming took off 3 bases at V and 1 base at J, with 9 bases between the two ends. Germline-derived CDR1 and CDR2 are KGHSH and LQKENI.

The chain employs TRBV18 and TRBJ1-2; 9 bases line up with TRBD1. V lost 4 bases, J lost 0 bases, and 9 bases stayed unmatched. Germline V lookup: CDR1 KGHSH, CDR2 LQKENI. CDR3 length: 17 amino acids. As DNA, the CDR3 is TGTGCCAGCTCACTAACGGACAGGGGCCCGTCTAACTATGGCTACACCTTC. Its translation is CASSLTDRGPSNYGYTF.

The rearrangement links TRBV9 to TRBJ2-1, with 13 nucleotides matching TRBD2. V shed 3 bases, J shed 7 bases, and the junction held 7 bases outside the gene matches. The CDR3 totals 16 residues. Germline loops: CDR1 SGDLS, CDR2 YYNGEE. The chain's CDR3 is CASSAQLAGGRNEQFF. The DNA for the CDR3 is TGTGCCAGCAGCGCCCAACTAGCGGGAGGGCGGAATGAGCAGTTCTTC. The variable domain in full, with the rest retrieved from reference TRBV9 and TRBJ2-1, is DSGVTQTPKHLITATGQRVTLRCSPRSGDLSVYWYQQSLDQGLQFLIQYYNGEERAKGNILERFSAQQFPDLHSELNLSSLELGDSALYFCASSAQLAGGRNEQFFGPGTRLTVL.

The chain employs TRBV6-5 and TRBJ1-6, with 8 bases lining up with TRBD1. CDR3 size: 15 residues. Trimming at V came to 6 bases and at J to 0 bases, leaving 1 base not matched to a gene. The germline V gene has CDR1 MNHEY and CDR2 SVGAGI. The CDR3 region has the DNA TGTGCCAGCAGGGACAGGGCCTCCTATAATTCACCCCTCCACTTT. Its translation: CASRDRASYNSPLHF.

The chain recombines TRBV2 with TRBJ1-3; no clear D gene. Germline CDR1 is SNHLY and CDR2 is FYNNEI. The length of the CDR3 is 14 residues. Trimming shortened V by 6 bases and J by 2 bases, and 11 bases separated the two germline ends. The CDR3: CASRRPGTGNTIYF. The CDR3 nucleotides are TGTGCCAGCAGGCGACCGGGAACTGGAAACACCATATATTTT.

The chain couples TRBV20-1 to TRBJ2-1; D is unresolved. CDR3 length equals 11 residues. V was pared by 4 bases and J by 10 bases, with 11 bases between. Germline CDR1 and CDR2: DFQATT and SNEGSKA (reference sequence). The CDR3 loop reads CSATETGEQFF. The CDR3 region has the DNA TGCAGTGCTACAGAGACTGGGGAGCAGTTCTTC.

The V gene is TRBV19, the J gene TRBJ1-4, with TRBD1 identical over 9 bases. Germline CDR1 and CDR2: LNHDA and SQIVND (reference sequence). The CDR3 covers 19 residues. V gave up 5 bases and J gave up 0 bases; unmatched junction bases: 13. CDR3 protein: CASSDTGTGMRATNEKLFF. CDR3 nucleotides: TGTGCCAGTAGTGACACCGGGACAGGGATGAGAGCAACTAATGAAAAACTGTTTTTT.

This chain uses TRBV10-3 with TRBJ2-3; 10 bases fit TRBD2. Trimming cost V 4 bases and J 5 bases; bases outside gene matches: 6. The CDR3 spans 15 residues. Germline CDR1 is ENHRY and CDR2 is SYGVKD. For the CDR3, the DNA is TGTGCCATCAGTGTCCTAGCGGGAGTGGTAGATACGCAGTATTTT. It yields the protein CAISVLAGVVDTQYF.

This clone was seen only a few times. The chain employs TRBV21-1 and TRBJ2-2; the D segment call TRBD1 is taken from the table without a DNA check. TRBV21-1 is an annotated pseudogene. The CDR3 spans 21 residues. The CDR3 region has the DNA TGTGCCAGCAGCTCTAAACGGGGGGCAGGGGGCTCGGTTCTGCTTACCGGGGAGCTGTTTTTT. This translates into CASSSKRGAGGSVLLTGELFF.

The V call is TRBV5-1, the J call TRBJ1-2; no reliable D call. The germline V and J ends were trimmed by 1 base and 3 bases, with 7 bases remaining between them. The length of the CDR3 is 13 residues. The germline V gene has CDR1 SGHRS and CDR2 YFSETQ. CDR3 sequence reads: CASSLMADYGYTF. The CDR3 nucleotides are TGCGCCAGCAGCTTGATGGCTGACTATGGCTACACCTTC.

This sequence joins TRBV5-1 and TRBJ1-1; tentatively, D is TRBD1 (5 bases). Trimming cost V 5 bases and J 1 base, with 9 bases left between them. The CDR3 is 13 amino acids. CDR1 is SGHRS, CDR2 YFSETQ, per germline. CDR3 bases: TGCGCCAGCAGGACAGCTCAGAACACTGAAGCTTTCTTT. It translates to CASRTAQNTEAFF.

The chain carries TRBV27 and TRBJ2-6, with TRBD2 identical over 12 bases. CDR3 size: 18 residues. After removal of 4 bases from V and 2 bases from J, the junction contained 6 bases not matched to a gene. Germline loops: CDR1 MNHEY, CDR2 SMNVEV (reference sequence). Written as DNA, the CDR3 is TGTGCCAGCAGTTCGGCGACTAGCGGGGGCCCTGGGGCCAACGTCCTGACTTTC. It codes for CASSSATSGGPGANVLTF.

V usage is TRBV7-8 and J usage is TRBJ2-5, with D perhaps matching TRBD1 (5 bases). CDR3 length: 13 residues. Per germline, CDR1 SGHVS and CDR2 FQNEAQ. Between the trimmed V and J ends, which lost 5 bases and 2 bases, there was a span of 9 bases. Here the CDR3 DNA reads TGTGCCAGCAGCCCCGACAGACAAGAGACCCAGTACTTC. Residues: CASSPDRQETQYF.

This chain joins TRBV7-3 and TRBJ2-2; D not resolved. The ends were cut back, 2 bases at V and 1 base at J, with 11 bases in the middle. The germline gives CDR1 SGHTA, CDR2 FQGTGA. This CDR3 contains 16 residues. For the CDR3, the DNA is TGTGCCAGCAGCTTAGCAGTAGCCGTGAACACCGGGGAGCTGTTTTTT. Translation gives CASSLAVAVNTGELFF. The variable domain in full, completed from reference TRBV7-3 and TRBJ2-2, reads GAGVSQTPSNKVTEKGKYVELRCDPISGHTALYWYRQSLGQGPEFLIYFQGTGAADDSGLPNDRFFAVRPEGSVSTLKIQRTERGDSAVYLCASSLAVAVNTGELFFGEGSRLTVL.

The V call is TRBV6-4, the J call TRBJ1-1, with TRBD1 as a possible D gene (5 bases). There are 13 residues in the CDR3. From germline, CDR1 is MRHNA and CDR2 SNTAGT. The V gene lost 0 bases and the J gene lost 8 bases, with 10 bases spanning the gap. DNA for the CDR3: TGTGCCAGCAGTGACTCAAGGGGAAGGGAAGCTTTCTTT. Protein sequence: CASSDSRGREAFF.

The rearrangement joins TRBV6-6 to TRBJ2-1, with TRBD2 matching over 11 bases. The CDR3 loop spans 15 amino acids. Germline V gene data show CDR1 as MNHNY and CDR2 as SVGAGI (reference sequence). The trim removed 5 bases at V and 12 bases at J, leaving 12 bases unmatched. CDR3 protein: CASSLTSGSLGRQFF. CDR3 DNA sequence: TGTGCCAGCAGTCTAACTAGCGGGAGTCTAGGTAGGCAGTTCTTC.